The 4 T cell receptor beta chains listed next were all sequenced from one sample in a study of cytomegalovirus exposure and HLA in healthy donors. It was with 60 Vbeta and 13 Jbeta primers that the PCR ran. Assay used: immunoSEQ multiplex PCR; TCRdb lists only in-frame clones, some missing. This sample has more than 65,000 clones; roughly 79% occur once, and the top ten carry about 6.1%. Sequencing was carried out using PBMCs. Receptors originate from a female donor in good health and CMV-seronegative.

The V gene is TRBV9, the J gene TRBJ1-2; the match to TRBD1 covers 7 bases. This CDR3 has 17 amino acids. The V segment lost 4 bases and the J segment 4 bases; nucleotides outside the gene matches: 16. Germline V lookup: CDR1 SGDLS, CDR2 YYNGEE. The CDR3: CASSLRGRTGTVYGYTF. The DNA of the CDR3 is TGTGCCAGCAGCCTACGGGGTCGGACAGGAACAGTCTATGGCTACACCTTC.

The gene calls are TRBV9 and TRBJ2-7; 8 nucleotides align to TRBD2. The CDR3 has 15 residues. Trimming removed 3 bases from V and 0 bases from J; junction bases left unmatched: 5. Germline V CDR1 and CDR2: SGDLS, YYNGEE. The CDR3 DNA reads TGTGCCAGCAGCGCGCTAGCGGGCTTCTCCTACGAGCAGTACTTC. Protein product: CASSALAGFSYEQYF.

This chain joins TRBV5-1 and TRBJ2-5, with TRBD2 identical over 8 bases. Germline V gene lookup returns CDR1 SGHRS and CDR2 YFSETQ. This CDR3 has 15 amino acids. V gave up 2 bases and J gave up 1 base; unmatched junction bases: 4. The CDR3 sequence: CASSLSGLGQETQYF. CDR3 in DNA: TGCGCCAGCAGCTTATCGGGACTAGGCCAAGAGACCCAGTACTTC.

The chain combines TRBV19 with TRBJ1-1; weak D call: TRBD1 (5 bases). The CDR3 has 15 residues. CDR1 and CDR2 (germline): LNHDA, SQIVND (reference sequence). V lost 3 bases and J 4 bases, leaving 15 bases between the germline ends. CDR3 bases: TGTGCCAGTAGTATTGGGCGGGGTCAGGGCACTGAAGCTTTCTTT. This translates into CASSIGRGQGTEAFF.